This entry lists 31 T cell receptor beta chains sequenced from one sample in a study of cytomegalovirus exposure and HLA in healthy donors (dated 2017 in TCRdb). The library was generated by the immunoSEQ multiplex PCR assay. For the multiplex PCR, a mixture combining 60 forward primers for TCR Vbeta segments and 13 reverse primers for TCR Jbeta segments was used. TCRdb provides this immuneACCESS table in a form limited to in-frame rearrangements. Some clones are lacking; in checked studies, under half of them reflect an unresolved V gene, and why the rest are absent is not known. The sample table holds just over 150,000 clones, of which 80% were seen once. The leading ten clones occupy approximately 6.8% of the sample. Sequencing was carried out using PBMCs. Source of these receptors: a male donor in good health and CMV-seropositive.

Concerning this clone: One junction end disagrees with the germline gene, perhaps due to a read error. The DNA for the CDR3 is TGTTCCAGCAGCTTACAGGGGACTAGCGCACAAGAGACCCAGTACTTC. Amino acids: CSSSLQGTSAQETQYF. The chain joins TRBV7-9 to TRBJ2-5; 10 bases are shared with TRBD2. The CDR3 sequence is 16 residues long. CDR1 and CDR2 from the germline V gene are SEHNR and FQNEAQ (reference sequence).

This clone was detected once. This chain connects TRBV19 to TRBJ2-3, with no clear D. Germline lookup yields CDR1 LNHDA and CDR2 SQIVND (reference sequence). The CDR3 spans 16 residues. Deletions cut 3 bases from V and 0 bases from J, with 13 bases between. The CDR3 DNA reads TGTGCCAGTAGTATCTCACAGACCTTAAGCACAGATACGCAGTATTTT. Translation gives CASSISQTLSTDTQYF.

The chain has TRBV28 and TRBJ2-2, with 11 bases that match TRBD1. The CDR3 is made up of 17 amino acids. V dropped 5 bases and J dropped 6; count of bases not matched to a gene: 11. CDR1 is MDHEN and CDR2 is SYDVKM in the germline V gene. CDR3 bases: TGTGCCAGCAGTAAACTGGGACAGGGGGTTGGAGCCGGGGAGCTGTTTTTT. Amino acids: CASSKLGQGVGAGELFF. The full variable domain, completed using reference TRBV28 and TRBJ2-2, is DVKVTQSSRYLVKRTGEKVFLECVQDMDHENMFWYRQDPGLGLRLIYFSYDVKMKEKGDIPEGYSVSREKKERFSLILESASTNQTSMYLCASSKLGQGVGAGELFFGEGSRLTVL.

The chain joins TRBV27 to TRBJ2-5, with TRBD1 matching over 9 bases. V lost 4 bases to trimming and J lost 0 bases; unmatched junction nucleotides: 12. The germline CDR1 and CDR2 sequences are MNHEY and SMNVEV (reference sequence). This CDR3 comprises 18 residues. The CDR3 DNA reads TGTGCCAGCAGTTCCCTCACCATTAACAGGGGGCACCAAGAGACCCAGTACTTC. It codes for CASSSLTINRGHQETQYF.

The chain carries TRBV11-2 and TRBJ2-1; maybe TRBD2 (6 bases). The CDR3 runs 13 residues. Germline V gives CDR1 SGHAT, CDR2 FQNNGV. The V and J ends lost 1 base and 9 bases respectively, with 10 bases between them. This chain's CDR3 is CASSLVLGGEQFF. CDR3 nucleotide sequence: TGTGCCAGCAGCTTAGTCTTGGGAGGTGAGCAGTTCTTC.

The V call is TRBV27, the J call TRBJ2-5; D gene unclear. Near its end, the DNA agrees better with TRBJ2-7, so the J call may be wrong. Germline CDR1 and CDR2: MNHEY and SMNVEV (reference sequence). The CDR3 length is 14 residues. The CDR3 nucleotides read TGTGCCAGCTCCGGCAACGGCAGGATAAACGAGCAGTACTTC. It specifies CASSGNGRINEQYF.

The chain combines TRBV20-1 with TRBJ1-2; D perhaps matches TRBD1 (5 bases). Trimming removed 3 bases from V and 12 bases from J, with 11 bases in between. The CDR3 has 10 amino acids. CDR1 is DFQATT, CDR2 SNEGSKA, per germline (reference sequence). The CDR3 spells CSARNRPHTF. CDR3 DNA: TGCAGTGCTAGGAACAGGCCCCACACCTTC.

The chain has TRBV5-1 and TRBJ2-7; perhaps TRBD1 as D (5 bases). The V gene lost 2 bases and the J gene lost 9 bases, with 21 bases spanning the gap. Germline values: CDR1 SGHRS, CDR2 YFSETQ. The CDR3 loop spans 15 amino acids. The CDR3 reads CASSFAGNGAQRQYF. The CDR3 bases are TGCGCCAGCAGCTTTGCAGGGAACGGCGCGCAGAGGCAGTACTTC.

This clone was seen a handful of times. This CDR3 reads CASRTVVSYNSPLHF. As DNA, the CDR3 is TGTGCCAGCAGGACAGTGGTGTCCTATAATTCACCCCTCCACTTT. V gene TRBV27 combines with J gene TRBJ1-6; D might be TRBD1 (5 bases). CDR1 MNHEY and CDR2 SMNVEV come from the germline V gene (reference sequence). V dropped 6 bases and J dropped 1 base, with 10 bases sitting between them. The CDR3 covers 15 residues.

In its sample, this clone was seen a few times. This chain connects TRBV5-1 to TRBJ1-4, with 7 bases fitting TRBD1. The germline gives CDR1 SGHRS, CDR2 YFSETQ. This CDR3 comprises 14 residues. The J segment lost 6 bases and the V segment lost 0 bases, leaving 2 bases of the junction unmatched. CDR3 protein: CASSLGTGDEKLFF. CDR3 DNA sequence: TGCGCCAGCAGCTTGGGAACAGGGGATGAAAAACTGTTTTTT.

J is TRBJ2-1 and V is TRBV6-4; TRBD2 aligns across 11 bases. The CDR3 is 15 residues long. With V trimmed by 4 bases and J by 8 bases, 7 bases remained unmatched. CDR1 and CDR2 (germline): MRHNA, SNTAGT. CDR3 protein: CASSVELAGVDEQFF. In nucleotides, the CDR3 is TGTGCCAGCAGTGTCGAACTAGCGGGAGTAGATGAGCAGTTCTTC.

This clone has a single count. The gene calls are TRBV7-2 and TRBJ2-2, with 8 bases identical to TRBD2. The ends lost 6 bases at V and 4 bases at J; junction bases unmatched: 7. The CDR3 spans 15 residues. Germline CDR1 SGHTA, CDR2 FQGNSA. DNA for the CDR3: TGTGCCAGCAGTATTCGGGGGGGTAGCACCGGGGAGCTGTTTTTT. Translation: CASSIRGGSTGELFF.

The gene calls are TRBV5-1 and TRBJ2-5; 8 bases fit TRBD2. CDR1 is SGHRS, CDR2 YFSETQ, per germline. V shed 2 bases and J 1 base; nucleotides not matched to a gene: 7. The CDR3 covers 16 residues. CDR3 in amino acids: CASSFGASGLQETQYF. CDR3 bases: TGCGCCAGCAGCTTCGGGGCTAGCGGGCTCCAAGAGACCCAGTACTTC.

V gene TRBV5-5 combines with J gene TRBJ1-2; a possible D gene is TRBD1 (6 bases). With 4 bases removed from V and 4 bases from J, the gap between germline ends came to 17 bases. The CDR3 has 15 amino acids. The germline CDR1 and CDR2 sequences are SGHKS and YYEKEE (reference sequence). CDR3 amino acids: CASSVTTTGLYGYTF. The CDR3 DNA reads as TGTGCCAGCAGCGTCACCACAACAGGGCTCTATGGCTACACCTTC.

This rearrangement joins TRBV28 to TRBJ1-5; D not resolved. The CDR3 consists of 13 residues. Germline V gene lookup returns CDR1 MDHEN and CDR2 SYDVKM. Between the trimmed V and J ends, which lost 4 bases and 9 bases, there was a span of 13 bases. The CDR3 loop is CASSSGWERPQHF. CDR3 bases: TGTGCCAGCAGTTCGGGGTGGGAAAGGCCCCAGCATTTT.

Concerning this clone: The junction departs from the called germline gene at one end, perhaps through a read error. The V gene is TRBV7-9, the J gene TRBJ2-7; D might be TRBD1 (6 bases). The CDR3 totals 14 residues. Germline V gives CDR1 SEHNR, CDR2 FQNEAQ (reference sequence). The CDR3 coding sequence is TGTTCCAGCAGCCCGGGGACACCAGCCTACGAGCAGTACTTC. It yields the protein CSSSPGTPAYEQYF.

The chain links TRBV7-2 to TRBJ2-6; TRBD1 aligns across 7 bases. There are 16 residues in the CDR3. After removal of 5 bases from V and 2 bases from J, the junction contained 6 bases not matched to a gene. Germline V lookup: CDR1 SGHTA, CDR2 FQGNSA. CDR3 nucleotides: TGTGCCAGCAGCCCCCGTCAGGGGGCTGGGGCCAACGTCCTGACTTTC. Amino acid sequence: CASSPRQGAGANVLTF.

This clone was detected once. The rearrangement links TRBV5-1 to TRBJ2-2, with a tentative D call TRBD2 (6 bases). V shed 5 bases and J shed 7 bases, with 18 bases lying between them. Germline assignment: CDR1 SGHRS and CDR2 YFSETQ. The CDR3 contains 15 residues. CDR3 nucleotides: TGCGCCAGCAGTCGAACCGGGACTTTAGGCGGGGAGCTGTTTTTT. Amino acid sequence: CASSRTGTLGGELFF.

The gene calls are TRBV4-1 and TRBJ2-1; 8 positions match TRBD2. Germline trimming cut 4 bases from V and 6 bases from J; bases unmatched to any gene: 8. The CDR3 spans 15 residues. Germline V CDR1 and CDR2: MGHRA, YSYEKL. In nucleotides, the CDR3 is TGCGCCAGCAGCCCCCTAGCGGGTCTAACCAATGAGCAGTTCTTC. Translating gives CASSPLAGLTNEQFF.

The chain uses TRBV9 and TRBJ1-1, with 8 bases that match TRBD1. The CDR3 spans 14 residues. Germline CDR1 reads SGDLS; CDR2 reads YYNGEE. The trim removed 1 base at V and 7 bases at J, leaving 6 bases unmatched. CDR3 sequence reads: CASSVRLTGDEAFF. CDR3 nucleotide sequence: TGTGCCAGCAGCGTACGGTTGACAGGGGATGAAGCTTTCTTT.

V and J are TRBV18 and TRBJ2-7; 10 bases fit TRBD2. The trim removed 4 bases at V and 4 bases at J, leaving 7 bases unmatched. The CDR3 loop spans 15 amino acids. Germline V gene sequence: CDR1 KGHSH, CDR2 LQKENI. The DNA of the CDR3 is TGTGCCAGCTCACTTCAACCTAGCGGGAGTTACGAGCAGTACTTC. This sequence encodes CASSLQPSGSYEQYF.

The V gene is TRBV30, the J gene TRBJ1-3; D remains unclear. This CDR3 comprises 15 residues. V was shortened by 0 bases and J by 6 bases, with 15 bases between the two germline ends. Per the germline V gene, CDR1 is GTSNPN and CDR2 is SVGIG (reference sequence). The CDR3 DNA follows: TGTGCCTGGAGTGTACTCGGAGGGTTGGTAAACACCATATATTTT. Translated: CAWSVLGGLVNTIYF. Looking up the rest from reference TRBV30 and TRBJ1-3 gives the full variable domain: SQTIHQWPATLVQPVGSPLSLECTVEGTSNPNLYWYRQAAGRGLQLLFYSVGIGQISSEVPQNLSASRPQDRQFILSSKKLLLSDSGFYLCAWSVLGGLVNTIYFGEGSWLTVV.

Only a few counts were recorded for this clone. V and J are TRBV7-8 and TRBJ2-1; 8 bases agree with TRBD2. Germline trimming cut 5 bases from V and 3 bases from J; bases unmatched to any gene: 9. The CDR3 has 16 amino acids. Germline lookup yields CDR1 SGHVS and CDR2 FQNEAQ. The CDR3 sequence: CASSTSSAGDYNEQFF. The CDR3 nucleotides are TGTGCCAGCAGCACCTCCTCAGCGGGAGACTACAATGAGCAGTTCTTC.

DNA of the CDR3: TGTGCCAGCAGCTTAGGGCTAGCCAATACAGATACGCAGTATTTT. Translation gives CASSLGLANTDTQYF. The gene calls are TRBV7-9 and TRBJ2-3; weak D call: TRBD2 (5 bases). CDR1 SEHNR and CDR2 FQNEAQ come from the germline V gene (reference sequence). This CDR3 is 15 amino acids long. Deletions cut 1 base from V and 3 bases from J, with 11 bases between.

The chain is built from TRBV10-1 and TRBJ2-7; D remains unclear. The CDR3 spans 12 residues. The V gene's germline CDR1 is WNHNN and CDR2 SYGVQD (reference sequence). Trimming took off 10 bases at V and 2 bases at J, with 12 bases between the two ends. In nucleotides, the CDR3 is TGCGCCACTAGGAATGAGACCTACGAGCAGTACTTC. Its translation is CATRNETYEQYF.

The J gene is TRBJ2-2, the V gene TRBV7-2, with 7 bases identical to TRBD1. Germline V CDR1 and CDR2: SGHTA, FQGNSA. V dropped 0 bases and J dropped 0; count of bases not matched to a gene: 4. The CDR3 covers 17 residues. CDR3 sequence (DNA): TGTGCCAGCAGCTTAGCCGCTGGGACAGCGAACACCGGGGAGCTGTTTTTT. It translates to CASSLAAGTANTGELFF.

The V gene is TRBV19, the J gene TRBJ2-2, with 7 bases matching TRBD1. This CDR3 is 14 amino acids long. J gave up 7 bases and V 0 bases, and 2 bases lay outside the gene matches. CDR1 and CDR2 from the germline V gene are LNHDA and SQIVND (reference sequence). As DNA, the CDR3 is TGTGCCAGTAGTATAGAGACAGGGAACGGGGAGCTGTTTTTT. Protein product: CASSIETGNGELFF.

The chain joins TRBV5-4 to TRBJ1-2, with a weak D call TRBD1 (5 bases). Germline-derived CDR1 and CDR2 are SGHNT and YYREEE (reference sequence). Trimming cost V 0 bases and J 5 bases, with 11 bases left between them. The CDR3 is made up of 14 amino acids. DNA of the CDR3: TGTGCCAGCAGCTTGGCGGGGGGTGATTATGGCTACACCTTC. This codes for CASSLAGGDYGYTF.

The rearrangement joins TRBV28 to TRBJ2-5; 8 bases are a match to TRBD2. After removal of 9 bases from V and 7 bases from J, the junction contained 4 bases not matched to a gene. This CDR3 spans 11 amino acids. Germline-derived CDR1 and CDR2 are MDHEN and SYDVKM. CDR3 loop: CASGLARTQYF. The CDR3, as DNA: TGTGCCAGTGGACTAGCCCGGACCCAGTACTTC.

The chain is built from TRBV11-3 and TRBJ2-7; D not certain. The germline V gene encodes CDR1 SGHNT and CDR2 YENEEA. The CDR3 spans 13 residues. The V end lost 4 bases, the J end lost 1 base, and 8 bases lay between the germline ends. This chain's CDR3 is CASSSSVSYEQYF. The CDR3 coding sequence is TGTGCCAGCAGCTCAAGCGTTTCCTACGAGCAGTACTTC.

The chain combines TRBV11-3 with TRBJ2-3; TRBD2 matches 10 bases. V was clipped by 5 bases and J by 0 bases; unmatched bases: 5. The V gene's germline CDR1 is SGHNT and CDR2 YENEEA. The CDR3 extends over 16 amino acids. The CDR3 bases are TGTGCCAGCAGCCACGGGACTAGCGAGAGCACAGATACGCAGTATTTT. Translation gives CASSHGTSESTDTQYF.